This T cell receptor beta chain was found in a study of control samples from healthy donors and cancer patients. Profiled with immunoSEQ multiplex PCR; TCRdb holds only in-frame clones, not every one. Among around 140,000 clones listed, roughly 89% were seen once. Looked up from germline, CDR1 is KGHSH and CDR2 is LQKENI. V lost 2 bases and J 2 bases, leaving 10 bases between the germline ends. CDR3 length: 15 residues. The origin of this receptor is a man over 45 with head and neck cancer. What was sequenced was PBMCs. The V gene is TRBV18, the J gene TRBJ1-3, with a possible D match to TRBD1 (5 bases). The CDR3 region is CASSPRGEPGNTIYF. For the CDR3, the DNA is TGTGCCAGCTCACCAAGAGGGGAACCTGGAAACACCATATATTTT. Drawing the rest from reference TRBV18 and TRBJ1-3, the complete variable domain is NAGVMQNPRHLVRRRGQEARLRCSPMKGHSHVYWYRQLPEEGLKFMVYLQKENIIDESGMPKERFSAEFPKEGPSILRIQQVVRGDSAAYFCASSPRGEPGNTIYFGEGSWLTVV.